These T cell receptor beta chains were read from a single sample in a study of control samples from healthy donors and cancer patients. Profiling relied on immunoSEQ multiplex PCR, and the TCRdb table lists in-frame clones only, not all of them. The sample consists of roughly 100,000 clones, approximately 90% of them appearing once. The sample was PBMCs. These receptors all come from a man between 60 and 75 years old with lung cancer. The CDR3 runs from the conserved cysteine through the conserved F or W. Each record gives: V gene, J gene, D gene, clone size, CDR3 protein, CDR3 DNA. The D gene is left open where the match is weak. Some rows mark clone size as missing; the rest say once, few, many or name a class of expanded clone.

TRBV21-1,TRBJ1-3,NA,once,CASSSAGAISGNTIYF,TGTGCCAGCAGCAGTGCCGGCGCCATCTCTGGAAACACCATATATTTT
TRBV6-5,TRBJ1-1,NA,NA,CASSYSSKNTEAFF,TGTGCCAGCAGTTACTCCAGTAAGAACACTGAAGCTTTCTTT
TRBV9,TRBJ2-1,NA,NA,CASSVEDSSYNEQFF,TGTGCCAGCAGCGTAGAAGACAGTTCCTACAATGAGCAGTTCTTC
TRBV24-1,TRBJ2-2,NA,NA,CATSLGGFSNTGELFF,TGTGCCACCTCTCTCGGGGGATTTTCGAACACCGGGGAGCTGTTTTTT
TRBV10-3,TRBJ2-1,NA,NA,CAIGQSSYNEQFF,TGTGCCATCGGACAGAGCTCCTACAATGAGCAGTTCTTC
TRBV2,TRBJ2-7,NA,NA,CASSDRGTLYEQYF,TGTGCCAGCAGTGACCGGGGAACCCTCTACGAGCAGTACTTC
TRBV4-1,TRBJ2-3,NA,NA,CASSEGVRTDTQYF,TGCGCCAGTTCGGAGGGGGTACGCACAGATACGCAGTATTTT
TRBV9,TRBJ2-3,TRBD1,NA,CASRTGQGAGDTQYF,TGTGCCAGCAGGACCGGACAGGGGGCGGGAGATACGCAGTATTTT
TRBV11-3,TRBJ2-2,NA,NA,CASSPEVGNGELFF,TGTGCCAGCAGCCCCGAGGTGGGGAACGGGGAGCTGTTTTTT
TRBV3-1/TRBV3-2,TRBJ1-2,NA,NA,CASSLKAGKNGYTF,TGTGCCAGCAGCCTCAAGGCAGGGAAGAATGGCTACACCTTC
TRBV3-1/TRBV3-2,TRBJ1-1,NA,NA,CASSSRELEAFF,TGTGCCAGCAGCTCCCGGGAGCTAGAAGCTTTCTTT
TRBV10-2,TRBJ1-5,TRBD1,NA,CARKDQAGTGAGQPQHF,TGCGCCAGAAAGGACCAAGCCGGGACAGGGGCCGGTCAGCCCCAGCATTTT
TRBV4-1,TRBJ2-3,NA,NA,CASSPPGRADTQYF,TGCGCCAGCAGTCCCCCTGGGCGGGCAGATACGCAGTATTTT
TRBV5-1,TRBJ1-4,TRBD1,NA,CASSLEGQGNEKLFF,TGCGCCAGCAGCTTGGAAGGACAGGGGAATGAAAAACTGTTTTTT
TRBV5-5,TRBJ2-1,NA,NA,CASSFQGPGEQFF,TGTGCCAGCAGCTTCCAGGGGCCCGGTGAGCAGTTCTTC
TRBV11-2,TRBJ1-1,NA,NA,CASSLPTAANTEAFF,TGTGCCAGCAGCCTTCCGACAGCCGCCAACACTGAAGCTTTCTTT
TRBV3-1/TRBV3-2,TRBJ2-6,NA,NA,CASSQADGANVLTF,TGTGCCAGCAGCCAAGCGGATGGGGCCAACGTCCTGACTTTC
TRBV5-4,TRBJ1-1,TRBD1,once,CASSSTQGAEAFF,TGTGCCAGCAGCTCAACACAGGGGGCGGAAGCTTTCTTT
TRBV5-6,TRBJ2-1,TRBD1,NA,CASLGTGGYNEQFF,TGTGCCAGCCTTGGGACAGGGGGGTACAATGAGCAGTTCTTC
TRBV6-4,TRBJ2-3,NA,NA,CASSDSRANSTDTQYF,TGTGCCAGCAGTGACTCCAGGGCTAATAGCACAGATACGCAGTATTTT
TRBV19,TRBJ1-1,NA,NA,CASMVPTSVYTEAFF,TGTGCCAGTATGGTGCCGACTAGTGTTTACACTGAAGCTTTCTTT
TRBV30,TRBJ2-2,TRBD1,NA,CAWSTGGVSGELFF,TGTGCCTGGAGTACAGGGGGCGTCAGCGGGGAGCTGTTTTTT